The 3 T cell receptor beta chains below were found in one sample sequenced in a study of blood T cell repertoires in COVID-19. Repertoires were generated with immunoSEQ multiplex PCR, while TCRdb's copy carries only in-frame clones and drops some. The sample records more than 300,000 clones, 85% to 95% being singletons. The sequenced material came from PBMCs or T cells enriched from blood (not recorded which). Receptor source: a woman in her twenties or thirties who had been exposed to COVID-19.

This sequence joins TRBV6-5 and TRBJ1-1; D is unresolved. CDR3 length: 13 amino acids. Deletions cut 4 bases from V and 0 bases from J, with 6 bases between. Germline V gene lookup returns CDR1 MNHEY and CDR2 SVGAGI. This CDR3 is CASSFQMNTEAFF. CDR3 DNA sequence: TGTGCCAGCAGTTTCCAGATGAACACTGAAGCTTTCTTT.

The J gene is TRBJ1-2, the V gene TRBV3-1 (or the pseudogene TRBV3-2); D call uncertain. This CDR3 is built from 15 residues. Trimming left V 0 bases short and J 0 bases short, with 8 bases between. Germline V gives CDR1 LGHDT, CDR2 YNNKEL (reference sequence). In DNA form, the CDR3 reads TGTGCCAGCAGCCAAGATCCCACAGCTAACTATGGCTACACCTTC. Translation: CASSQDPTANYGYTF.

This clone was picked up one time. The V call is TRBV27, the J call TRBJ1-6; D perhaps matches TRBD1 (5 bases). V gave up 6 bases and J gave up 9 bases, with 15 bases separating them. The CDR3 consists of 14 residues. Germline V gene lookup returns CDR1 MNHEY and CDR2 SMNVEV (reference sequence). The CDR3 nucleotides read TGTGCCAGCAGACACCAGGGTTCGGTTTCACCCCTCCACTTT. Translation: CASRHQGSVSPLHF.